This entry lists 16 T cell receptor beta chains sequenced from one sample in a study of blood T cell repertoires in COVID-19. Generated by immunoSEQ multiplex PCR, the TCRdb table keeps only in-frame clones and is missing some. The repertoire has approximately 62,000 clones, 81% of them found once; the top ten carry 15%. The sequencing input was peripheral blood. These receptors all stem from an elderly man with acute or convalescent COVID-19.

V usage is TRBV19 and J usage is TRBJ2-3; 11 bases agree with TRBD2. Germline CDR1 is LNHDA and CDR2 is SQIVND (reference sequence). The junction had 6 bases not matched to a gene; V was cut back by 4 bases and J by 3 bases. The CDR3 spans 16 residues. The CDR3, as DNA: TGTGCCAGTAGTACGAATCTAGCGGGGGGTACAGATACGCAGTATTTT. Its protein is CASSTNLAGGTDTQYF.

The chain has TRBV12-3 or TRBV12-4 and TRBJ1-2, with 9 bases identical to TRBD1. Trimming at V came to 7 bases and at J to 3 bases, leaving 3 bases not matched to a gene. The CDR3 runs 13 residues. DNA of the CDR3: TGTGCCAGCACCAGGACAGGGGACTATGGCTACACCTTC. Amino acids: CASTRTGDYGYTF.

The chain links TRBV15 to TRBJ2-1; possibly TRBD2 for D (5 bases). CDR3 length equals 16 residues. Germline assignment: CDR1 LNHNV and CDR2 YYDKDF (reference sequence). The V and J ends lost 0 bases and 0 bases respectively, with 9 bases between them. CDR3 DNA: TGTGCCACCAGCAGAGACAGCGGTGGCTCCTACAATGAGCAGTTCTTC. It is translated as CATSRDSGGSYNEQFF.

This rearrangement joins TRBV2 to TRBJ2-5; 8 nucleotides match TRBD2. The CDR3 runs to 17 residues. With V trimmed by 4 bases and J by 2 bases, 12 bases remained unmatched. Germline V lookup: CDR1 SNHLY, CDR2 FYNNEI. The CDR3 loop is CASSGSSAGVPQETQYF. CDR3 DNA: TGTGCCAGCAGTGGGAGCTCAGCGGGGGTTCCTCAAGAGACCCAGTACTTC.

The rearrangement links TRBV18 to TRBJ2-6; 7 bases match TRBD1. CDR3 size: 18 residues. Germline trimming cut 1 base from V and 2 bases from J; bases unmatched to any gene: 8. The germline gives CDR1 KGHSH, CDR2 LQKENI. CDR3 in DNA: TGTGCCAGCTCACCACGGGACAGAGGGCCCCCTGGGGCCAACGTCCTGACTTTC. It translates to CASSPRDRGPPGANVLTF.

V is TRBV4-1 and J is TRBJ1-1, with 7 bases lining up with TRBD1. Germline CDR1 is MGHRA and CDR2 is YSYEKL. V shed 3 bases, J shed 0 bases, and the junction held 4 bases outside the gene matches. The CDR3 consists of 15 residues. CDR3 bases: TGCGCCAGCAGCCATCCGGGACAGATGAACACTGAAGCTTTCTTT. This gives the protein CASSHPGQMNTEAFF.

This clone has a single count. The rearrangement uses TRBV3-1 (or the pseudogene TRBV3-2) and TRBJ1-2, with no clear D. The germline V gene has CDR1 LGHDT and CDR2 YNNKEL (reference sequence). Trimming took 1 base from V and 3 from J, leaving 9 bases between them. The CDR3 extends over 14 amino acids. This chain's CDR3 is CASSQGSIDYGYTF. CDR3 in DNA: TGTGCCAGCAGCCAAGGGTCTATTGACTATGGCTACACCTTC.

This chain links TRBV6-1 with TRBJ2-7; 8 bases fit TRBD1. Germline V gene data show CDR1 as MNHNS and CDR2 as SASEGT. The length of the CDR3 is 13 residues. Trimming removed 3 bases from V and 3 bases from J; junction bases left unmatched: 1. The CDR3 sequence is CASSEDRVYEQYF. The CDR3 region has the DNA TGTGCCAGCAGTGAGGACAGGGTCTACGAGCAGTACTTC.

This clone was seen just once. The CDR3 sequence: CATKGGTYGYTF. The CDR3 DNA reads TGTGCCACCAAAGGGGGCACCTATGGCTACACCTTC. The chain uses TRBV9 and TRBJ1-2; 7 positions agree with TRBD1. Trimming at V came to 9 bases and at J to 4 bases, leaving 6 bases not matched to a gene. Germline V lookup: CDR1 SGDLS, CDR2 YYNGEE. The CDR3 contains 12 residues. The full variable domain, its missing parts supplied by reference TRBV9 and TRBJ1-2, is DSGVTQTPKHLITATGQRVTLRCSPRSGDLSVYWYQQSLDQGLQFLIQYYNGEERAKGNILERFSAQQFPDLHSELNLSSLELGDSALYFCATKGGTYGYTFGSGTRLTVV.

The CDR3 DNA is TGTGCCAGCAGTTACGGGGGCCACCACACTGAAGCTTTCTTT. It specifies CASSYGGHHTEAFF. The chain is built from TRBV6-5 and TRBJ1-1; TRBD1 might be the D (6 bases). CDR1 is MNHEY and CDR2 is SVGAGI in the germline V gene. The germline V and J ends were trimmed by 2 bases and 3 bases, with 10 bases remaining between them. The CDR3 extends over 14 amino acids.

V gene TRBV28 combines with J gene TRBJ1-1; 11 nucleotides line up with TRBD1. In germline, CDR1 is MDHEN, CDR2 SYDVKM. The CDR3 is made up of 15 amino acids. Trimming at V came to 1 base and at J to 6 bases, leaving 4 bases not matched to a gene. The CDR3 DNA sequence: TGTGCCAGCAGTTTATTGGGGGGACAGGGGGCTGAAGCTTTCTTT. Encoded protein: CASSLLGGQGAEAFF.

V gene TRBV5-5 combines with J gene TRBJ1-2; tentatively, D is TRBD1 (5 bases). The V end lost 0 bases, the J end lost 3 bases, and 21 bases lay between the germline ends. The CDR3 loop spans 18 amino acids. Germline CDR1 SGHKS, CDR2 YYEKEE (reference sequence). The CDR3 region is CASSLDWGRQSFYYGYTF. The CDR3 coding sequence is TGTGCCAGCAGCTTGGACTGGGGTAGACAGTCCTTTTACTATGGCTACACCTTC.

The chain joins TRBV5-1 to TRBJ2-1, with 7 bases aligning to TRBD1. Looked up from germline, CDR1 is SGHRS and CDR2 is YFSETQ. CDR3 length equals 17 residues. Germline trimming cut 1 base from V and 6 bases from J; bases unmatched to any gene: 13. CDR3 residues: CASSLLTGVYVGNEQFF. The CDR3 region has the DNA TGCGCCAGCAGCTTGTTAACAGGGGTGTATGTGGGCAATGAGCAGTTCTTC. The whole variable domain, filled in from reference TRBV5-1 and TRBJ2-1, reads KAGVTQTPRYLIKTRGQQVTLSCSPISGHRSVSWYQQTPGQGLQFLFEYFSETQRNKGNFPGRFSGRQFSNSRSEMNVSTLELGDSALYLCASSLLTGVYVGNEQFFGPGTRLTVL.

This sequence joins TRBV6-6 and TRBJ1-1, with a weak D call TRBD1 (5 bases). CDR1 and CDR2 from the germline V gene are MNHNY and SVGAGI (reference sequence). This CDR3 comprises 14 residues. Trimming pared 6 bases from V and 11 bases from J, leaving 22 bases between. The DNA of the CDR3 is TGTGCCAGCAGCACCGGACATCGTCCGTCCGACGCTTTCTTT. It specifies CASSTGHRPSDAFF.

Concerning this clone: Within the sample, other DNA sequences also encode this same CDR3. The chain combines TRBV10-3 with TRBJ1-4, with 7 bases lining up with TRBD1. The V and J ends lost 2 bases and 5 bases, in that order; junction bases with no gene match: 2. CDR3 length equals 14 residues. Germline V CDR1 and CDR2: ENHRY, SYGVKD. The CDR3 nucleotides read TGTGCCATCAGTGAGACAGGGGTAAATGAAAAACTGTTTTTT. Its protein is CAISETGVNEKLFF.

J is TRBJ2-7 and V is TRBV3-1 (or the pseudogene TRBV3-2); D might be TRBD1 (5 bases). This CDR3 has 15 residues. CDR1 LGHDT and CDR2 YNNKEL come from the germline V gene (reference sequence). V was trimmed by 3 bases and J by 2 bases, leaving 14 bases between them. DNA of the CDR3: TGTGCCAGCAGCCAGGGTCCCCAGGGTGCCTACGAGCAGTACTTC. Translated, it gives CASSQGPQGAYEQYF.